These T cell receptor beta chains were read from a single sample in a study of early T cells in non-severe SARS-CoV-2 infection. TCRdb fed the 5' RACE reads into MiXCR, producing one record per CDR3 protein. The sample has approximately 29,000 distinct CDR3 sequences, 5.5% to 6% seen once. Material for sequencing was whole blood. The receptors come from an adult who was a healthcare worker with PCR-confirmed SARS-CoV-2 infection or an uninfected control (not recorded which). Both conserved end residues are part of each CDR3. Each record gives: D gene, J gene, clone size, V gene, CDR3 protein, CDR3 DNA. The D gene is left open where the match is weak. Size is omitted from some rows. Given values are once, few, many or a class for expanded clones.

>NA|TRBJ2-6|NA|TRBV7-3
CASSLLSAGANVLTF
TGTGCCAGCAGCTTATTAAGCGCCGGGGCCAACGTCCTGACTTTC
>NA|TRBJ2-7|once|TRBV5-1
CASSLEVTSYEQYF
TGCGCCAGCAGCTTGGAGGTCACCTCCTACGAGCAGTACTTC
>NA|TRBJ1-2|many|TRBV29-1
CSVESGAGNGYTF
TGCAGCGTTGAATCGGGGGCAGGGAATGGCTACACCTTC
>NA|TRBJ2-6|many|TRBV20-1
CSVGGPSSGANVLTF
TGCAGTGTCGGGGGTCCCTCCTCTGGGGCCAACGTCCTGACTTTC
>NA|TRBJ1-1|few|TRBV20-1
CSARKTNTEAFF
TGCAGTGCTAGAAAAACGAACACTGAAGCTTTCTTT
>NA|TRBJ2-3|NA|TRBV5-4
CASSSEDWFTDTQYF
TGTGCCAGCAGCTCCGAGGACTGGTTCACAGATACGCAGTATTTT
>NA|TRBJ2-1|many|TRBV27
CASSPSRTVREQFF
TGTGCCAGCAGCCCCAGTCGGACAGTTCGAGAGCAGTTCTTC
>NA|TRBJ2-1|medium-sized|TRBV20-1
CSATRDVNEQFF
TGCAGTGCTACGCGGGATGTAAATGAGCAGTTCTTC
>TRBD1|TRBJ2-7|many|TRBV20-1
CSASPGQVQQEQYF
TGCAGTGCTTCCCCGGGACAGGTACAGCAAGAGCAGTACTTC
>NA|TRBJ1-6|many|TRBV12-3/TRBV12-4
CASSPSGGANSPLHF
TGTGCCAGCAGTCCTTCTGGGGGAGCCAATTCACCCCTCCACTTT
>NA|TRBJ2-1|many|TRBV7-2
CASSLSDSSNEQFF
TGTGCCAGCAGCTTATCGGACAGCTCCAATGAGCAGTTCTTC
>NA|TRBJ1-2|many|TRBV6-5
CASSYSRDGYGYTF
TGTGCCAGCAGTTACTCACGGGATGGCTATGGCTACACCTTC
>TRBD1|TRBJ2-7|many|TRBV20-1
CSASVGTVVYEQYF
TGCAGTGCTAGTGTAGGGACAGTAGTCTACGAGCAGTACTTC
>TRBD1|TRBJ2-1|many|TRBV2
CASRKDRGYYNEQFF
TGTGCCAGCAGGAAAGACAGGGGTTACTACAATGAGCAGTTCTTC
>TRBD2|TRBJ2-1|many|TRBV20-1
CSARPGLAGEYYNEQFF
TGCAGTGCCCGGCCGGGACTAGCGGGAGAGTACTACAATGAGCAGTTCTTC
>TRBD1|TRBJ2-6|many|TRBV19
CASSIADRIRSGANVLTF
TGTGCCAGTAGTATAGCGGACAGGATCCGATCTGGGGCCAACGTCCTGACTTTC
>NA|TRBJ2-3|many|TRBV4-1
CASSLSPGLSTDTQYF
TGCGCCAGCAGCCTTAGCCCGGGACTGAGCACAGATACGCAGTATTTT
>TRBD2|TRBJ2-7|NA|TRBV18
CASSPRGEGYEQYF
TGTGCCAGCTCACCCCGTGGGGAGGGCTACGAGCAGTACTTC
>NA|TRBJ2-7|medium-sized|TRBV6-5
CASSYGDTSYEQYF
TGTGCCAGCAGTTACGGGGACACATCCTACGAGCAGTACTTC
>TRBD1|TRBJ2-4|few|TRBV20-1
CSARGDSYIQYF
TGCAGTGCTAGAGGGGACAGCTACATTCAGTACTTC
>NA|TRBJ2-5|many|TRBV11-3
CASSLDWRRGREKETQYF
TGTGCCAGCAGCTTAGATTGGAGACGCGGGCGTGAGAAAGAGACCCAGTACTTC
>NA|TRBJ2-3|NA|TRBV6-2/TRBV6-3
CASSYQARAPDTQYF
TGTGCCAGCAGTTATCAGGCGAGGGCCCCAGATACGCAGTATTTT
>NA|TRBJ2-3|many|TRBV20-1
CSASPRGGTDTQYF
TGCAGTGCCTCCCCCAGGGGAGGCACAGATACGCAGTATTTT
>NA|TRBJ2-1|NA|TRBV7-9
CASSFGVYNEQFF
TGTGCCAGCAGCTTTGGGGTTTACAATGAGCAGTTCTTC
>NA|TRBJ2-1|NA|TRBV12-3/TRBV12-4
CASSFTGRNEQIF
TGTGCCAGCAGTTTCACAGGTAGGAATGAGCAGATCTTC
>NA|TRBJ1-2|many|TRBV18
CASSPGNGVNYGYTF
TGTGCCAGCTCACCAGGGAACGGAGTTAACTATGGCTACACCTTC
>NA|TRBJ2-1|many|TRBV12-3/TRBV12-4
CASSLGRDTYNEQFF
TGTGCCAGCAGTTTGGGGCGTGATACCTACAATGAGCAGTTCTTC
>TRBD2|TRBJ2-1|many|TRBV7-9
CASSSGVAGAGYNEQFF
TGTGCCAGCAGCTCCGGGGTGGCGGGAGCAGGTTACAATGAGCAGTTCTTC
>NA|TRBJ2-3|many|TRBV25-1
CASSESTRDKQYF
TGTGCCAGCAGTGAATCCACGCGGGACAAGCAGTATTTT
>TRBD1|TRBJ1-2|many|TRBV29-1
CSFNPGQGYGYTF
TGCAGCTTTAATCCGGGACAGGGGTATGGCTACACCTTC
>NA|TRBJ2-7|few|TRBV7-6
CASSTGGQFYEQYF
TGTGCCAGCAGCACTGGGGGGCAGTTCTACGAGCAGTACTTC
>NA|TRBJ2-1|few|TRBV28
CASMRADENEQFF
TGTGCCAGCATGAGGGCGGACGAGAATGAGCAGTTCTTC
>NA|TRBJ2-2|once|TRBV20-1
CSARETNGELFF
TGCAGTGCTAGAGAGACAAACGGGGAGCTGTTTTTT
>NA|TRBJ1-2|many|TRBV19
CASSISPGGRGYTF
TGTGCCAGTAGTATATCCCCCGGGGGACGGGGCTACACCTTC
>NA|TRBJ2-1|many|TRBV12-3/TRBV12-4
CASSTSGNEQFF
TGTGCCAGCAGCACTAGTGGCAATGAGCAGTTCTTC
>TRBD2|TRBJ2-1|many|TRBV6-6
CASSSGLAFGEQFF
TGTGCCAGCAGTTCCGGACTAGCATTCGGTGAGCAGTTCTTC
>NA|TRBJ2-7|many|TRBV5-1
CASSQQGTGPYEQYF
TGCGCCAGCAGCCAACAAGGGACGGGACCCTACGAGCAGTACTTC
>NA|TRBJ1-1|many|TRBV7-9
CASSPLGLSKANTEAFF
TGTGCCAGCAGCCCTTTAGGACTTTCCAAGGCGAACACTGAAGCTTTCTTT
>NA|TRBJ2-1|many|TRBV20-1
CSARHLGAGFYNEQFF
TGCAGTGCTAGACACTTAGGGGCGGGATTCTACAATGAGCAGTTCTTC
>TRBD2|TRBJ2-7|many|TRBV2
CASGEGRPSWEQYF
TGTGCCAGCGGGGAGGGCCGACCGTCCTGGGAGCAGTACTTC
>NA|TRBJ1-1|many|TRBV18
CASSLEGPVNTEAFF
TGTGCCAGCTCACTAGAAGGACCGGTGAACACTGAAGCTTTCTTT
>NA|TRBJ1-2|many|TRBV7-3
CASSPFPNNYGYTF
TGTGCCAGCAGCCCCTTCCCGAATAACTATGGCTACACCTTC
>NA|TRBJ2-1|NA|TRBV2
CASSEGIGDSSYNEQFF
TGTGCCAGCAGTGAAGGGATAGGGGATAGCTCCTACAATGAGCAGTTCTTC
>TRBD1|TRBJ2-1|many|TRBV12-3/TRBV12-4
CASSLARDRVPFVF
TGTGCCAGCAGTTTAGCGCGGGACAGGGTTCCGTTTGTATTC